One sample yielded the 19 T cell receptor beta chains listed below, sequenced in a study of T cells in Graves' hyperthyroidism and ophthalmopathy. Amplified TCR beta CDR3 regions came from RNA transcripts. An initial round of RT-PCR targeting the TCR CDR3 relied on the HTBI primer set. MiXCR, run by TCRdb on the multiplex PCR reads, gives a single entry per CDR3 protein. The sample holds about 350,000 distinct CDR3 sequences, approximately 17% seen once. The sequenced sample was blood. These receptors all come from a woman aged 25 to 45 with Graves' hyperthyroidism that later progressed to Graves' ophthalmopathy.

The chain is built from TRBV6-1 and TRBJ2-4, with TRBD1 matching 9 bases. Germline assignment: CDR1 MNHNS and CDR2 SASEGT. This CDR3 region has 14 residues. V lost 1 base to trimming and J lost 8 bases; unmatched junction nucleotides: 3. Here the CDR3 DNA reads TGTGCCAGCAGTGAAGGGACAGGGGTTGACATTCAGTACTTC. Translating gives CASSEGTGVDIQYF.

The sample holds many counts of this clonotype. The chain employs TRBV11-2 and TRBJ2-7; 8 bases line up with TRBD1. Looked up from germline, CDR1 is SGHAT and CDR2 is FQNNGV. V trimming: 4 bases; J trimming: 3 bases; junction bases outside the gene matches: 8. The CDR3 loop spans 15 amino acids. In nucleotides, the CDR3 is TGTGCCAGCAGCTCACCCGGGACAGGTTACTACGAGCAGTACTTC. Amino acids: CASSSPGTGYYEQYF.

This clonotype was seen many times. The chain employs TRBV7-9 and TRBJ1-4; perhaps TRBD1 as D (5 bases). The CDR3 loop spans 14 amino acids. The V and J ends lost 0 bases and 4 bases respectively, with 6 bases between them. In germline, CDR1 is SEHNR, CDR2 FQNEAQ (reference sequence). The CDR3 is CASSLARDNEKLFF. The CDR3 bases are TGTGCCAGCAGCTTAGCCAGGGATAATGAAAAACTGTTTTTT.

This clonotype has more than one count but fewer than ten. This chain links TRBV15 with TRBJ2-5, with D tentatively TRBD1 (7 bases). The V end was cut by 8 bases, the J end by 1 base, with 17 bases between. There are 15 residues in the CDR3. Germline-derived CDR1 and CDR2 are LNHNV and YYDKDF (reference sequence). The CDR3 nucleotides are TGTGCCACCGATAAGGGGGCGACTAGCCAAGAGACCCAGTACTTC. As protein: CATDKGATSQETQYF. The full variable domain, with the rest looked up from reference TRBV15 and TRBJ2-5, is DAMVIQNPRYQVTQFGKPVTLSCSQTLNHNVMYWYQQKSSQAPKLLFHYYDKDFNNEADTPDNFQSRRPNTSFCFLDIRSPGLGDTAMYLCATDKGATSQETQYFGPGTRLLVL.

J is TRBJ1-1 and V is TRBV28; D is perhaps TRBD1 (5 bases). The CDR3 is 11 amino acids. Trimming took off 8 bases at V and 5 bases at J, with 9 bases between the two ends. In germline, CDR1 is MDHEN, CDR2 SYDVKM. CDR3 DNA sequence: TGTGCCAGCGCGGACACGACTGAAGCTTTCTTT. It codes for CASADTTEAFF.

This clonotype was picked up many times. The chain couples TRBV6-1 to TRBJ2-3, with TRBD2 matching over 9 bases. The germline V gene encodes CDR1 MNHNS and CDR2 SASEGT. CDR3 length: 16 residues. Unmatched junction bases numbered 5, after V lost 2 bases and J lost 2 bases. The CDR3: CASSESAGGATDTQYF. The CDR3 DNA is TGTGCCAGCAGTGAATCCGCGGGAGGGGCCACAGATACGCAGTATTTT.

This clonotype was seen just once. It is likely a read error, because the conserved phenylalanine at the end of the CDR3 is missing. The chain links TRBV7-9 to TRBJ1-5, with D tentatively TRBD1 (5 bases). The V gene lost 5 bases and the J gene lost 3 bases, with 11 bases spanning the gap. The CDR3 spans 14 residues. The germline gives CDR1 SEHNR, CDR2 FQNEAQ (reference sequence). The CDR3 here is CASSHSGLNQPQHS. In nucleotides, the CDR3 is TGTGCCAGCAGCCATTCAGGGCTCAATCAGCCCCAGCATTCT.

This clonotype was observed a handful of times. V usage is TRBV19 and J usage is TRBJ2-2; D is perhaps TRBD2 (6 bases). Germline V CDR1 and CDR2: LNHDA, SQIVND (reference sequence). This CDR3 comprises 17 residues. V shed 4 bases and J shed 2 bases, with 17 bases lying between them. CDR3 coding DNA: TGTGCCAGTAGTAAGTTTCCCCGGGAGAGCAACACCGGGGAGCTGTTTTTT. Translating gives CASSKFPRESNTGELFF.

Only a few counts were recorded for this clonotype. The chain is built from TRBV7-9 and TRBJ1-1; tentative D call: TRBD1 (5 bases). Germline V gives CDR1 SEHNR, CDR2 FQNEAQ (reference sequence). The V gene lost 4 bases and the J gene lost 1 base, with 13 bases spanning the gap. The CDR3 runs to 15 residues. The CDR3 sequence is CASSSRNRKNTEAFF. As DNA, the CDR3 is TGTGCCAGCAGCTCCCGGAACAGGAAGAACACTGAAGCTTTCTTT.

This clonotype was detected many times. The chain uses TRBV28 and TRBJ1-2, with D possibly TRBD1 on 5 matching bases. Trimming cost V 11 bases and J 2 bases, with 18 bases left between them. Germline V gene sequence: CDR1 MDHEN, CDR2 SYDVKM. The CDR3 totals 14 residues. The CDR3 protein is CASFRGNTNYGYTF. The CDR3 bases are TGTGCCTCCTTTCGGGGGAACACCAACTATGGCTACACCTTC.

In this sample, this clonotype turned up many times. Written as DNA, the CDR3 is TGTGCCAGCCGACCCAGGACAGCTTCCTACGAGCAGTACTTC. This encodes CASRPRTASYEQYF. The chain recombines TRBV6-1 with TRBJ2-7, with D perhaps TRBD1 (6 bases). Germline loops: CDR1 MNHNS, CDR2 SASEGT. V gave up 8 bases and J gave up 1 base, with 15 bases separating them. This CDR3 spans 14 amino acids.

In this sample, this clonotype turned up many times. The chain employs TRBV7-9 and TRBJ2-7, with D possibly matching TRBD1 (5 bases). CDR1 is SEHNR and CDR2 is FQNEAQ in the germline V gene (reference sequence). Trimming left V 7 bases short and J 0 bases short, with 13 bases between. CDR3 length equals 14 residues. The CDR3 protein is CASTDIRVSYEQYF. The CDR3 DNA follows: TGTGCCAGCACCGATATCAGGGTCTCCTACGAGCAGTACTTC. Together with reference TRBV7-9 and TRBJ2-7, the CDR3 gives the full variable domain: DTGVSQNPRHKITKRGQNVTFRCDPISEHNRLYWYRQTLGQGPEFLTYFQNEAQLEKSRLLSDRFSAERPKGSFSTLEIQRTEQGDSAMYLCASTDIRVSYEQYFGPGTRLTVT.

There are many counts of this clonotype. The V call is TRBV7-8, the J call TRBJ2-7, with 7 bases matching TRBD2. The germline V gene has CDR1 SGHVS and CDR2 FQNEAQ. This CDR3 is 19 amino acids long. V was pared by 5 bases and J by 3 bases, with 22 bases of the junction left unmatched. The CDR3 nucleotides read TGTGCCAGCAGCCCAGAGGTAAAGGGTGAGCAGCGGGACGTCTACGAGCAGTACTTC. Residues: CASSPEVKGEQRDVYEQYF. The variable domain in full, with the rest retrieved from reference TRBV7-8 and TRBJ2-7, is GAGVSQSPRYKVAKRGQDVALRCDPISGHVSLFWYQQALGQGPEFLTYFQNEAQLDKSGLPSDRFFAERPEGSVSTLKIQRTQQEDSAVYLCASSPEVKGEQRDVYEQYFGPGTRLTVT.

This clonotype was counted ten times or more. The chain recombines TRBV14 with TRBJ2-2; weak D call: TRBD1 (5 bases). This CDR3 has 17 amino acids. Germline values: CDR1 SGHDN, CDR2 FVKESK. V was clipped by 0 bases and J by 5 bases, with 16 bases between them. The CDR3: CASSQDINRDRTGELFF. The DNA for the CDR3 is TGTGCCAGCAGCCAAGATATCAATAGAGACAGAACCGGGGAGCTGTTTTTT.

This clonotype occurred many times. This chain connects TRBV27 to TRBJ2-2; 8 bases agree with TRBD2. The germline V gene encodes CDR1 MNHEY and CDR2 SMNVEV (reference sequence). CDR3 length: 13 amino acids. With V trimmed by 6 bases and J by 6 bases, 3 bases remained unmatched. CDR3 sequence: CASRPGGAGELFF. CDR3 coding DNA: TGTGCCAGCAGACCGGGAGGGGCCGGGGAGCTGTTTTTT.

In its sample, this clonotype was seen many times. The chain recombines TRBV2 with TRBJ2-2; 11 bases agree with TRBD2. J gave up 6 bases and V 6 bases, and 12 bases lay outside the gene matches. This CDR3 region has 17 residues. Germline values: CDR1 SNHLY, CDR2 FYNNEI. The CDR3 region has the DNA TGTGCCAGCAGCGGAGACCCGGGACTAGCGGTAGCCGGGGAGCTGTTTTTT. This gives the protein CASSGDPGLAVAGELFF.

This clonotype has just one count. The genes are TRBV6-1 and TRBJ2-7; 9 bases match TRBD2. Germline V lookup: CDR1 MNHNS, CDR2 SASEGT. V gave up 6 bases and J gave up 5 bases; unmatched junction bases: 2. The CDR3 runs to 12 residues. The CDR3, as DNA: TGTGCCAGCAGGCGGGAGGGCCACGAGCAGTACTTC. Its protein is CASRREGHEQYF.

This clonotype was counted at least ten times. The CDR3 DNA reads as TGTGCCAGCATCTTAGGGGTCACAGATACGCAGTATTTT. Protein: CASILGVTDTQYF. This rearrangement joins TRBV2 to TRBJ2-3, with D possibly matching TRBD1 (5 bases). Looked up from germline, CDR1 is SNHLY and CDR2 is FYNNEI. V shed 7 bases and J shed 2 bases, with 10 bases lying between them. The CDR3 extends over 13 amino acids.

This clonotype came up many times. J is TRBJ2-1 and V is TRBV29-1, with D possibly being TRBD1 (6 bases). There are 14 residues in the CDR3. Germline-derived CDR1 and CDR2 are SQVTM and ANQGSEA. The V end lost 4 bases, the J end lost 0 bases, and 10 bases lay between the germline ends. This chain's CDR3 is CSVAGASSYNEQFF. The CDR3 bases are TGCAGCGTTGCAGGGGCTAGCTCCTACAATGAGCAGTTCTTC.